This T cell receptor (beta chain) derives from a study of blood T cell repertoires in COVID-19. In the study overall: Samples of COVID-19 (acute and convalescent) were obtained from the United States, Italy and Spain. PBMCs, B-cell-depleted T cells, or T cells were the source of the cDNA or gDNA that made up the material.

V gave up 3 bases and J gave up 6 bases, with 12 bases separating them. The CDR3 is 15 residues long. Germline V gives CDR1 MNHEY, CDR2 SMNVEV (reference sequence). Per the authors' pipeline: Quantification of nucleated cells was approximated via reference gene primer amplification. The data were produced by immunoSEQ multiplex PCR, yet TCRdb's version contains in-frame clones alone and is incomplete. Clone size and V and J calls were adopted from that table, with D and trimming inferred from the DNA. The table includes over 200,000 clones, around 90% detected once. The sequence was collected from a man aged 55-75 years who had recovered from COVID-19. This chain links TRBV27 with TRBJ1-6; tentative D call: TRBD1 (6 bases). The specimen sequenced was peripheral blood. This chain's CDR3 is CASSFTGMSNSPLHF. DNA of the CDR3: TGTGCCAGCAGTTTCACAGGGATGTCTAATTCACCCCTCCACTTT.